These 18 T cell receptor beta chains share one sample of origin, sequenced in a study of T cells after yellow fever vaccination. TCRdb analysed the 5' RACE reads with MiXCR anew, one entry per CDR3 protein. Of under 300,000 distinct CDR3 sequences listed, 6% to 7.5% are singletons. The sample was CD4+ T cells sorted from PBMCs, taken 15 days after the yellow fever booster vaccination. The receptors here all came from a man aged 25-40 years who received the YFV17D yellow fever vaccine.

This clonotype has just a few counts. The V gene is TRBV18, the J gene TRBJ1-5; 7 bases fit TRBD1. Germline V gene sequence: CDR1 KGHSH, CDR2 LQKENI. CDR3 length: 14 residues. Germline trimming cut 3 bases from V and 3 bases from J; bases unmatched to any gene: 2. CDR3 nucleotide sequence: TGTGCCAGCTCACCGGGACAGCCCAATCAGCCCCAGCATTTT. Its translation is CASSPGQPNQPQHF.

This clonotype was found a few times. The chain carries TRBV25-1 and TRBJ2-2; 10 bases match TRBD1. Germline V CDR1 and CDR2: MGHDK, SYGVNS. The CDR3 spans 16 residues. After removal of 3 bases from V and 7 bases from J, the junction contained 8 bases not matched to a gene. CDR3: CASSDGQGGRGGELFF. CDR3 DNA sequence: TGTGCCAGCAGTGATGGACAGGGGGGGCGCGGCGGGGAGCTGTTTTTT.

At least ten counts were recorded for this clonotype. The genes are TRBV18 and TRBJ2-7; TRBD1 agrees at 8 bases. V was clipped by 0 bases and J by 3 bases; unmatched bases: 4. There are 15 residues in the CDR3. The germline V gene encodes CDR1 KGHSH and CDR2 LQKENI. The CDR3 is CASSPPGTGDYEQYF. CDR3 DNA sequence: TGTGCCAGCTCACCACCCGGGACAGGAGACTACGAGCAGTACTTC. The entire variable domain, with the rest obtained from reference TRBV18 and TRBJ2-7, is as follows: NAGVMQNPRHLVRRRGQEARLRCSPMKGHSHVYWYRQLPEEGLKFMVYLQKENIIDESGMPKERFSAEFPKEGPSILRIQQVVRGDSAAYFCASSPPGTGDYEQYFGPGTRLTVT.

This clonotype occurred a few times. The chain carries TRBV6-2 or TRBV6-3 and TRBJ2-7; no clear D gene. The germline CDR1 and CDR2 sequences are MNHEY and SVGEGT. The CDR3 is 14 residues long. V was cut by 3 bases and J by 6 bases, with 15 bases left in between. The CDR3 reads CASSYDIMVGEQYF. Written as DNA, the CDR3 is TGTGCCAGCAGTTATGATATTATGGTCGGCGAGCAGTACTTC.

This clonotype was recorded at least ten times. The chain has TRBV20-1 and TRBJ2-7, with 7 bases matching TRBD2. The CDR3 consists of 13 residues. Germline-derived CDR1 and CDR2 are DFQATT and SNEGSKA (reference sequence). As DNA, the CDR3 is TGCAGCCCACGGGGCGGGAGCACCTACGAGCAGTACTTC. This translates into CSPRGGSTYEQYF.

This clonotype was seen ten or more times. This chain connects TRBV18 to TRBJ1-1; TRBD1 might be the D (6 bases). Trimming cost V 6 bases and J 2 bases, with 16 bases left between them. The length of the CDR3 is 15 residues. The germline V gene encodes CDR1 KGHSH and CDR2 LQKENI. CDR3: CASSGLGGANTEAFF. CDR3 nucleotide sequence: TGTGCCAGCTCTGGATTGGGGGGGGCAAACACTGAAGCTTTCTTT.

This clonotype was detected ten times or more. V gene TRBV12-3 or TRBV12-4 combines with J gene TRBJ2-3; TRBD2 matches 8 bases. This CDR3 spans 15 amino acids. Losses at the gene ends were 6 bases for V and 4 bases for J; bases not matched to a gene: 9. The CDR3 spells CASRGGTSWADTQYF. The CDR3 nucleotides are TGTGCCAGCAGGGGCGGGACTAGTTGGGCAGATACGCAGTATTTT.

This clonotype was observed many times. The genes are TRBV7-9 and TRBJ2-2, with D maybe TRBD1 (5 bases). V lost 5 bases and J lost 1, with 8 bases in between. The CDR3 consists of 14 residues. The germline CDR1 and CDR2 sequences are SEHNR and FQNEAQ (reference sequence). CDR3 DNA sequence: TGTGCCAGCAGCCTAGACAGGAACACCGGGGAGCTGTTTTTT. Translating it yields CASSLDRNTGELFF.

The chain links TRBV5-4 to TRBJ2-3; D is ambiguous. The CDR3 loop spans 14 amino acids. Trimming removed 6 bases at V and 2 bases at J, with 13 bases between. From germline, CDR1 is SGHNT and CDR2 YYREEE (reference sequence). The CDR3 nucleotides are TGTGCCAGCAAATCGAACATGTACACAGATACGCAGTATTTT. Its protein product is CASKSNMYTDTQYF.

The chain is built from TRBV12-3 or TRBV12-4 and TRBJ2-3; tentatively, D is TRBD1 (5 bases). The CDR3 contains 13 residues. Between the trimmed V and J ends, which lost 6 bases and 10 bases, there was a span of 17 bases. The CDR3 DNA sequence: TGTGCCAGCAGACCTACAGGTTCCGGTGCGCAGTATTTT. This translates into CASRPTGSGAQYF.

This clonotype was seen only a few times. V usage is TRBV7-2 and J usage is TRBJ2-1, with D unresolved. Trimming removed 1 base from V and 10 bases from J, with 11 bases in between. This CDR3 is 13 amino acids long. Germline assignment: CDR1 SGHTA and CDR2 FQGNSA. CDR3 coding DNA: TGTGCCAGCAGCTTAGGCTCCCTGGGGGAGCAGTTCTTC. It encodes CASSLGSLGEQFF. The whole variable domain, filled in from reference TRBV7-2 and TRBJ2-1, reads GAGVSQSPSNKVTEKGKDVELRCDPISGHTALYWYRQSLGQGLEFLIYFQGNSAPDKSGLPSDRFSAERTGGSVSTLTIQRTQQEDSAVYLCASSLGSLGEQFFGPGTRLTVL.

The CDR3 protein is CASSESLPRASHSYEQYF. CDR3 coding DNA: TGTGCCAGCAGTGAATCGTTGCCGAGGGCGAGCCACTCCTACGAGCAGTACTTC. The chain employs TRBV2 and TRBJ2-7; D is perhaps TRBD2 (5 bases). Between the trimmed V and J ends, which lost 2 bases and 0 bases, there was a span of 20 bases. Germline V lookup: CDR1 SNHLY, CDR2 FYNNEI. The CDR3 totals 18 residues.

This clonotype is a singleton in its sample. A much larger clone sits a single nucleotide away, making a read error possible. The V and J genes are TRBV10-3 and TRBJ2-2, with a weak D call TRBD1 (6 bases). Germline assignment: CDR1 ENHRY and CDR2 SYGVKD. V was trimmed by 5 bases and J by 4 bases, leaving 11 bases between them. The CDR3 length is 14 residues. The CDR3 sequence: CAISPRGSTGELFF. The CDR3 bases are TGTGCCATCAGTCCCAGGGGCTCCACCGGGGAGCTGTTTTTT.

This clonotype was picked up many times. J is TRBJ2-5 and V is TRBV25-1; D call uncertain. Trimming took off 6 bases at V and 4 bases at J, with 9 bases between the two ends. CDR3 length: 12 amino acids. The germline V gene encodes CDR1 MGHDK and CDR2 SYGVNS. The CDR3: CASRGATETQYF. The CDR3 bases are TGTGCCAGCAGAGGTGCGACAGAGACCCAGTACTTC.

The chain is built from TRBV18 and TRBJ2-4; D could derive from TRBD1 or TRBD2 (5 bases each). CDR1 is KGHSH and CDR2 is LQKENI in the germline V gene. This CDR3 has 16 amino acids. V was shortened by 0 bases and J by 1 base, with 10 bases between the two germline ends. CDR3 loop: CASSPPMGEAKNIQYF. CDR3 nucleotide sequence: TGTGCCAGCTCACCACCGATGGGGGAGGCCAAAAACATTCAGTACTTC.

This clonotype has only a few counts. The chain links TRBV6-1 to TRBJ1-6, with 8 bases identical to TRBD1. The CDR3 length is 15 residues. In germline, CDR1 is MNHNS, CDR2 SASEGT. V lost 8 bases, J lost 5 bases, and 8 bases stayed unmatched. For the CDR3, the DNA is TGTGCCAGCCGGGAGGAGGGACAGGATAATTCACCCCTCCACTTT. This sequence encodes CASREEGQDNSPLHF.

The rearrangement joins TRBV11-2 to TRBJ2-5; no reliable D call. Germline V gene sequence: CDR1 SGHAT, CDR2 FQNNGV. The CDR3 loop spans 14 amino acids. V was shortened by 3 bases and J by 2 bases, with 10 bases between the two germline ends. CDR3 protein: CASSFLRKQETQYF. For the CDR3, the DNA is TGTGCCAGCAGCTTCTTACGAAAGCAAGAGACCCAGTACTTC. Full variable domain (missing parts from reference TRBV11-2 and TRBJ2-5): EAGVAQSPRYKIIEKRQSVAFWCNPISGHATLYWYQQILGQGPKLLIQFQNNGVVDDSQLPKDRFSAERLKGVDSTLKIQPAKLEDSAVYLCASSFLRKQETQYFGPGTRLLVL.

This clonotype showed up just a few times. CDR3 region: CASNVGGPETQYF. CDR3 bases: TGCGCCAGCAACGTCGGGGGGCCGGAGACCCAGTACTTC. The chain links TRBV5-1 to TRBJ2-5; a possible D gene is TRBD2 (7 bases). CDR3 size: 13 residues. Trimming shortened V by 6 bases and J by 5 bases, and 14 bases separated the two germline ends. Germline V gene data show CDR1 as SGHRS and CDR2 as YFSETQ.